One and the same sample provided the 20 T cell receptor beta chains below, sequenced in a study of spatial heterogeneity in lung cancer. General observations from the study: Tumoral mutation counts were tracked by counts of expanded intratumoral alpha and beta TCRs.

TCRdb re-derived calls from the 5' RACE reads in MiXCR, one entry per CDR3 protein. The sample comprises about 8,400 distinct CDR3 sequences, around 8% of which are singletons, and about 4.2% rests with the top ten. These receptors have no identified antigens. Time point noted: sample taken at primary tumor resection. The sequencing used lung tumor tissue, collected at surgery. The receptors were sampled from a male donor with early-stage non-small cell lung cancer.

This clonotype is labeled medium-sized (0.01 to 0.1%). This beta chain lies outside the target of a library built for alpha chains; its clone size means little. The J gene is TRBJ2-7, the V gene TRBV20-1; 10 nucleotides match TRBD1. The CDR3 sequence is 15 residues long. With 0 bases clipped from V and 2 bases from J, the junction kept 4 bases outside the gene matches. In germline, CDR1 is DFQATT, CDR2 SNEGSKA (reference sequence). CDR3 in amino acids: CSARERTGGTYEQYF. In nucleotides, the CDR3 is TGCAGTGCTAGAGAGCGGACAGGGGGTACCTACGAGCAGTACTTC.

Sample share makes this clonotype medium-sized (0.01 to 0.1%). A library made for alpha chains picked up this beta chain off target, so its size means little. CDR3 DNA: TGCAGCGTCCGAGGACTAGCGGGAGGGTCGGCCAGTTCCTACGAGCAGTACTTC. Encoded protein: CSVRGLAGGSASSYEQYF. The gene calls are TRBV29-1 and TRBJ2-7; 15 nucleotides agree with TRBD2. J lost 1 base, V lost 6 bases, and 13 bases had no gene match. Per the germline V gene, CDR1 is SQVTM and CDR2 is ANQGSEA. There are 18 residues in the CDR3.

This clonotype counts as medium-sized (0.01 to 0.1%). This beta chain was picked up by a library intended for alpha chains and is off target, so its count carries little meaning. The V and J genes are TRBV7-6 and TRBJ2-3; no reliable D call. This CDR3 spans 19 amino acids. The V gene's germline CDR1 is SGHVS and CDR2 FNYEAQ. Trimming cost V 1 base and J 0 bases, with 20 bases left between them. Here the CDR3 reads CASSLDPMWRRSSTDTQYF. The CDR3, as DNA: TGTGCCAGCAGCTTAGACCCCATGTGGCGGCGGAGTAGCACAGATACGCAGTATTTT.

In its sample, this clonotype is medium-sized (0.01 to 0.1%). The library was built for alpha chains, so this beta chain is an off-target read and its size means little. V is TRBV6-6 and J is TRBJ1-1; the match to TRBD1 covers 7 bases. The CDR3 is 15 residues long. The J segment lost 11 bases and the V segment lost 2 bases, leaving 14 bases of the junction unmatched. Germline-derived CDR1 and CDR2 are MNHNY and SVGAGI (reference sequence). This chain's CDR3 is CASSYGFRGPHGAFF. CDR3 DNA sequence: TGTGCCAGCAGTTACGGCTTTAGGGGGCCTCACGGGGCTTTCTTT.

This clonotype appeared many times. A library prepared for alpha chains yielded this beta chain as an off-target read; its size is of little meaning. The rearrangement uses TRBV11-2 and TRBJ2-7; D unclear. V was trimmed by 3 bases and J by 6 bases, leaving 9 bases between them. Germline V lookup: CDR1 SGHAT, CDR2 FQNNGV. The CDR3 runs 12 residues. The chain's CDR3 is CASSFAASEQYF. CDR3 in DNA: TGTGCCAGCAGCTTCGCGGCCAGCGAGCAGTACTTC.

This clonotype is judged medium-sized. Because this beta chain is a stray read in a library intended to capture alpha chains, its abundance should not be given much weight. The rearrangement uses TRBV18 and TRBJ1-3; D is uncertain. Looked up from germline, CDR1 is KGHSH and CDR2 is LQKENI. The CDR3 runs to 13 residues. Trimming left V 4 bases short and J 4 bases short, with 8 bases between. CDR3 sequence reads: CASSREGGNTIYF. The CDR3 region has the DNA TGTGCCAGCTCACGCGAAGGGGGAAACACCATATATTTT.

By sample fraction, this clonotype is medium-sized. A library prepared for alpha chains yielded this beta chain as an off-target read; its size is of little meaning. The genes are TRBV20-1 and TRBJ2-1, with TRBD2 identical over 7 bases. The CDR3 has 16 amino acids. The ends lost 5 bases at V and 2 bases at J; junction bases unmatched: 12. The germline V gene encodes CDR1 DFQATT and CDR2 SNEGSKA (reference sequence). In DNA, the CDR3 is TGCAGTGCTCCTAGGCAGGGACTAACAGCCTACAATGAGCAGTTCTTC. Amino acids: CSAPRQGLTAYNEQFF.

This clonotype has a handful of counts. The library was designed around alpha chains, so this beta chain is a stray read whose abundance carries little weight. V usage is TRBV2 and J usage is TRBJ2-3, with D possibly being TRBD2 (6 bases). CDR1 and CDR2 (germline): SNHLY, FYNNEI. This CDR3 spans 13 amino acids. V was clipped by 6 bases and J by 1 base, with 8 bases between them. The CDR3, as DNA: TGTGCCAGCAGCCCGGGGGGCACAGATACGCAGTATTTT. It encodes CASSPGGTDTQYF.

This clonotype was counted ten times or more. Little can be read into the size of this beta chain, an off-target read in a library designed for alpha chains. The rearrangement joins TRBV30 to TRBJ2-2; D may correspond to TRBD1 or TRBD2 (5 bases each). CDR3 length: 18 amino acids. Trimming shortened V by 7 bases and J by 4 bases, and 28 bases separated the two germline ends. CDR1 is GTSNPN and CDR2 is SVGIG in the germline V gene (reference sequence). CDR3 sequence reads: CAFGRGSGFGVGTGELFF. CDR3 DNA: TGTGCCTTTGGCCGAGGGTCAGGGTTCGGCGTTGGCACCGGGGAGCTGTTTTTT.

This clonotype is medium-sized within its sample. For a library built for alpha chains, this beta chain is a stray read; little rests on its size. V usage is TRBV28 and J usage is TRBJ1-5; TRBD1 is a possible D gene (5 bases). Germline V gene data show CDR1 as MDHEN and CDR2 as SYDVKM. V was pared by 6 bases and J by 4 bases, with 13 bases between. This CDR3 has 14 amino acids. CDR3 residues: CASRSLQGNQPQHF. CDR3 sequence (DNA): TGTGCCAGCAGATCCCTCCAGGGAAATCAGCCCCAGCATTTT.

Ten or more counts support this clonotype. The library was built for alpha chains, so this beta chain is an off-target read and its size means little. The chain has TRBV5-1 and TRBJ1-4; D remains ambiguous. Germline assignment: CDR1 SGHRS and CDR2 YFSETQ. The CDR3 has 14 residues. The germline V and J ends were trimmed by 0 bases and 0 bases, with 3 bases remaining between them. The CDR3 protein is CASSLGPTNEKLFF. CDR3 in DNA: TGCGCCAGCAGCTTGGGTCCAACTAATGAAAAACTGTTTTTT.

This clonotype is deemed medium-sized. This beta chain slipped into a library made for alpha chains as a stray read, so its size is not meaningful. The chain uses TRBV7-8 and TRBJ2-3, with TRBD1 matching over 8 bases. The CDR3 sequence is 15 residues long. Germline V lookup: CDR1 SGHVS, CDR2 FQNEAQ. Unmatched junction bases numbered 4, after V lost 2 bases and J lost 3 bases. In DNA form, the CDR3 reads TGTGCCAGCAGCTTAAAGGACAGGGTGACAGATACGCAGTATTTT. Residues: CASSLKDRVTDTQYF.

In this sample, this clonotype is medium-sized. This beta chain was picked up by a library intended for alpha chains and is off target, so its count carries little meaning. The gene calls are TRBV20-1 and TRBJ2-4, with 10 nucleotides matching TRBD2. The junction had 16 bases not matched to a gene; V was cut back by 6 bases and J by 2 bases. CDR1 and CDR2 (germline): DFQATT, SNEGSKA (reference sequence). This CDR3 comprises 18 residues. The CDR3 is CSALGLARETVSKNIQYF. The CDR3 nucleotides read TGCAGTGCCCTGGGACTAGCGAGAGAAACTGTGTCCAAAAACATTCAGTACTTC.

This clonotype is labeled medium-sized. Because this beta chain is a stray read in a library intended to capture alpha chains, its abundance should not be given much weight. The rearrangement joins TRBV12-3 or TRBV12-4 to TRBJ2-1, with 13 bases that match TRBD2. V was clipped by 5 bases and J by 8 bases; unmatched bases: 6. The CDR3 is 15 residues long. Here the CDR3 reads CASSKLAGGRDEQFF. CDR3 in DNA: TGTGCCAGCAGTAAACTAGCGGGAGGGAGGGATGAGCAGTTCTTC.

This clonotype is labeled medium-sized. A library prepared for alpha chains yielded this beta chain as an off-target read; its size is of little meaning. The rearrangement joins TRBV27 to TRBJ2-5; D is perhaps TRBD2 (5 bases). The CDR3 is 13 residues long. Germline-derived CDR1 and CDR2 are MNHEY and SMNVEV (reference sequence). The V end lost 8 bases, the J end lost 5 bases, and 15 bases lay between the germline ends. CDR3: CASGSPGWETQYF. The DNA of the CDR3 is TGTGCCAGCGGGTCCCCGGGGTGGGAGACCCAGTACTTC.

This clonotype was observed many times. This beta chain represents an off-target read in a library built for alpha chains; its size is of limited meaning. The chain employs TRBV12-3 or TRBV12-4 and TRBJ2-7, with a weak D call TRBD2 (6 bases). This CDR3 region has 13 residues. The germline V and J ends were trimmed by 7 bases and 1 base, with 11 bases remaining between them. CDR3 protein: CASTGTGSYEQYF. CDR3 bases: TGTGCCAGCACAGGGACTGGATCCTACGAGCAGTACTTC.

This clonotype was counted at least ten times. This beta chain is an off-target read within a library intended for alpha chains, so its frequency means little. This sequence joins TRBV12-3 or TRBV12-4 and TRBJ1-1, with D possibly matching TRBD1 (5 bases). V shed 3 bases and J shed 1 base, with 9 bases lying between them. The CDR3 contains 14 residues. In DNA, the CDR3 is TGTGCCAGCAGTTTGCAGGGACCGAACACTGAAGCTTTCTTT. It codes for CASSLQGPNTEAFF.

Remarks on this clonotype: Little can be read into the size of this beta chain, an off-target read in a library designed for alpha chains. The rearrangement joins TRBV4-3 to TRBJ1-1, with a tentative D call TRBD1 (5 bases). Trimming removed 5 bases at V and 10 bases at J, with 23 bases between. This CDR3 is built from 15 residues. Germline CDR1 reads LGHNA; CDR2 reads YSLEER. The CDR3, as DNA: TGCGCCAGCAGCTCGGTCCGGGACTCGGTCGAAGCAGCTTTCTTT. Translating gives CASSSVRDSVEAAFF.

Concerning this clonotype: This beta chain was picked up by a library intended for alpha chains and is off target, so its count carries little meaning. The J gene is TRBJ2-3, the V gene TRBV20-1; 10 bases line up with TRBD2. Losses at the gene ends were 4 bases for V and 0 bases for J; bases not matched to a gene: 4. This CDR3 spans 15 amino acids. Germline V lookup: CDR1 DFQATT, CDR2 SNEGSKA (reference sequence). CDR3 coding DNA: TGCAGTGCTACTCTAGCGGGAGTTAGCACAGATACGCAGTATTTT. As protein: CSATLAGVSTDTQYF.

Concerning this clonotype: As an off-target read in a library built for alpha chains, this beta chain has a frequency of little significance. This chain connects TRBV7-2 to TRBJ2-7; no clear D gene. Between the trimmed V and J ends, which lost 5 bases and 3 bases, there was a span of 17 bases. The germline V gene encodes CDR1 SGHTA and CDR2 FQGNSA. CDR3 length: 15 amino acids. The CDR3 coding sequence is TGTGCCAGCAGCCCAAGTTTTATCCTAAACTACGAGCAGTACTTC. Residues: CASSPSFILNYEQYF.